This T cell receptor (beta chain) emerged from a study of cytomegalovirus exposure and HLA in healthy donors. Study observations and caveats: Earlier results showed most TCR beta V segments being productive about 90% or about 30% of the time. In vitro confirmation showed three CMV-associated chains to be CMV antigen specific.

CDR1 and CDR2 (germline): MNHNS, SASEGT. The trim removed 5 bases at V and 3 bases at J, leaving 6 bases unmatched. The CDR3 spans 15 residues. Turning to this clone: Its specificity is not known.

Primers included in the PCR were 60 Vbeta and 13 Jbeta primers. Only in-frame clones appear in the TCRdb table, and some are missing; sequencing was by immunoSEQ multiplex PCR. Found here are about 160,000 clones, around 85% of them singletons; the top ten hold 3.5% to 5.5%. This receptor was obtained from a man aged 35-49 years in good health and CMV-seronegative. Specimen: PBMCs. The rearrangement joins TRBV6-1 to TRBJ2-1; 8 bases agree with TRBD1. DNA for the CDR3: TGTGCCAGCAGTTCCCCAGGACAGGGCTACAATGAGCAGTTCTTC. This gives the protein CASSSPGQGYNEQFF.